This T cell receptor beta chain was identified in a study of post-analysis software for immune sequencing data. Findings and caveats of the study: Five or six TRBV segments, TRBV5-6, TRBV5-1 and TRBV20-1 among them, were found more frequent in patients than controls.

V lost 6 bases, J lost 6 bases, and 8 bases stayed unmatched. The CDR3 spans 14 residues. This clonotype was observed a few times. What it recognizes is unknown. Unique molecular identifiers were built into the TCR beta cDNA libraries. MiXCR, run by TCRdb on the PCR reads, gives a single entry per CDR3 protein. This table has about 820,000 distinct CDR3 sequences, approximately 53% appearing once. The chain has TRBV12-3 or TRBV12-4 and TRBJ1-2; TRBD1 matches at 9 bases. The material sequenced was blood. This sequence originates from a girl between 5 and 17 years old with multiple sclerosis. The CDR3 bases are TGTGCCAGCAGCCCTTCCGGGACAGGGAATGGCTACACCTTC. Translation: CASSPSGTGNGYTF.